Sequencing of this TCR beta chain was carried out in a study of T cell repertoires in cytomegalovirus infection (dated 2019 in TCRdb). Regarding the research as a whole: The HLA type of each donor mattered for the analysis, because public TCR beta signatures pointed to carriage of CMV infection along with the matching HLA type. General conclusions and limits of the study: The ex vivo response was dominated by HLA-C-restricted CMV-specific TCR beta clonotypes, which also provided the single most frequent clonotype in two of eight donors. Carriers of CMV infection plus the relevant HLA type were discriminated by the cumulative frequency of public TCR beta family members in the study cohort and in an independent roughly 340-donor cohort.

This clonotype was found many times. Its antigen is currently not known. Base qualities are missing; no much larger clone stands one base away. Deletion took 0 bases off V and 8 bases off J, with a span of 11 bases between the germline ends. The CDR3 measures 14 amino acids from cysteine to phenylalanine. Only CDR3 DNA remains: 42 bases, in frame from the first base. The germline V gene supplies CDR1 ENHRY and CDR2 SYGVKD. The sample was run on an Illumina HiSeq 1500. TCRdb handled the public reads itself, with Q25 trimming in fastp and clone calling in MiXCR, and kept productive beta chains. Merged by CDR3 protein, the rows form single entries marked with the most common genes and DNA. In all, the sample holds about 300,000 distinct CDR3 sequences, and about 9.1% of those were seen once. The ten largest clonotypes hold around 2.6% of the sample.

The chain employs TRBV10-3 and TRBJ2-4; the D gene is possibly TRBD1, with 6 bases matching. The sample consisted of PBMCs. The clonotype comes from a human donor in good health (CMV status not recorded). Some clones in this sample may be carry-over from other donors' samples. The nucleotide sequence is given as TGTGCCATCAGTGAGTCGACAGCAGGGGACATTCAGTACTTC. Its translation reads: CAISESTAGDIQYF.